A selection of T cell receptor beta chains follows, all from one sample in a study of blood T cell repertoires in COVID-19. Sequenced by immunoSEQ multiplex PCR; TCRdb stores in-frame clones only, minus some. The sample includes approximately 350,000 clones, 65% to 85% of them seen just once. Material for sequencing was peripheral blood. These receptors were taken from a man aged 30 to 39 with active or convalescent COVID-19. The CDR3 runs from the conserved cysteine through the conserved F or W. Each record gives: J gene, V gene, CDR3 length, clone size, D gene, CDR3 DNA, CDR3 protein. A D gene is named only where the DNA matches it firmly. Rows may omit the clone size; those that give it use once, few, many or a size class.

j_call: TRBJ2-4; v_call: TRBV9; cdr3_length: 20; clone_size: .; d_call: .; cdr3_nt: TGTGCCAGCAGCGTACCGGCGACGGGGGGCCTTGTACTAGCCAAAAACATTCAGTACTTC; cdr3_aa: CASSVPATGGLVLAKNIQYF
j_call: TRBJ2-7; v_call: TRBV4-2; cdr3_length: 15; clone_size: .; d_call: .; cdr3_nt: TGTGCCAGCAGCCAAGAGGGGAGGAGCTCCTACGAGCAGTACTTC; cdr3_aa: CASSQEGRSSYEQYF
j_call: TRBJ1-4; v_call: TRBV9; cdr3_length: 14; clone_size: once; d_call: TRBD1; cdr3_nt: TGTGCCAGCAGTCTCGGGACAGGTCGAGAAAAACTGTTTTTT; cdr3_aa: CASSLGTGREKLFF
j_call: TRBJ1-6; v_call: TRBV28; cdr3_length: 13; clone_size: .; d_call: .; cdr3_nt: TGTGCCAGCAGTTTAGTTCCCGTAGATCCCCTCCACTTT; cdr3_aa: CASSLVPVDPLHF
j_call: TRBJ1-2; v_call: TRBV3-1/TRBV3-2; cdr3_length: 14; clone_size: .; d_call: TRBD1; cdr3_nt: TGTGCCAGCAGCCAGGGACAGGTTAACTATGGCTACACCTTC; cdr3_aa: CASSQGQVNYGYTF
j_call: TRBJ2-2; v_call: TRBV9; cdr3_length: 16; clone_size: once; d_call: .; cdr3_nt: TGTGCCAGCAGCCCCCGACCCCCGGGAGACACCGGGGAGCTGTTTTTT; cdr3_aa: CASSPRPPGDTGELFF
j_call: TRBJ1-6; v_call: TRBV7-3; cdr3_length: 13; clone_size: .; d_call: TRBD1; cdr3_nt: TGTGCCAGCAGCCCCGGACAGGTTTCACCCCTCCACTTT; cdr3_aa: CASSPGQVSPLHF
j_call: TRBJ1-4; v_call: TRBV4-2; cdr3_length: 15; clone_size: few; d_call: .; cdr3_nt: TGTGCCAGCAGCCAAGATCCCGGGACTAATGAAAAACTGTTTTTT; cdr3_aa: CASSQDPGTNEKLFF
j_call: TRBJ1-2; v_call: TRBV19; cdr3_length: 12; clone_size: .; d_call: .; cdr3_nt: TGTGCCAGTAGTATCTACAGCCTTGGCTACACCTTC; cdr3_aa: CASSIYSLGYTF
j_call: TRBJ2-3; v_call: TRBV30; cdr3_length: 11; clone_size: .; d_call: .; cdr3_nt: TGTGCCTGGAGCTCGGGGGATACGCAGTATTTT; cdr3_aa: CAWSSGDTQYF
j_call: TRBJ1-1; v_call: TRBV3-1/TRBV3-2; cdr3_length: 14; clone_size: once; d_call: .; cdr3_nt: TGTGCCAGCAGCCAAGGGGCCAGGTACACTGAAGCTTTCTTT; cdr3_aa: CASSQGARYTEAFF
j_call: TRBJ2-2; v_call: TRBV19; cdr3_length: 12; clone_size: .; d_call: .; cdr3_nt: TGTGCCAGTATTGATCCCTACGGGGAGCTGTTTTTT; cdr3_aa: CASIDPYGELFF
j_call: TRBJ2-1; v_call: TRBV3-1/TRBV3-2; cdr3_length: 14; clone_size: .; d_call: .; cdr3_nt: TGTGCCAGCAGCGACCGGGGGTTCGGGGATGAGCAGTTCTTC; cdr3_aa: CASSDRGFGDEQFF
j_call: TRBJ2-3; v_call: TRBV5-1; cdr3_length: 14; clone_size: .; d_call: TRBD1; cdr3_nt: TGCGCCAGCAGTATCAGGGGGCTGACAGATACGCAGTATTTT; cdr3_aa: CASSIRGLTDTQYF
j_call: TRBJ2-5; v_call: TRBV15; cdr3_length: 14; clone_size: .; d_call: .; cdr3_nt: TGTGCCACCAGCAGGGGAGGTCGCGAAGAGACCCAGTACTTC; cdr3_aa: CATSRGGREETQYF
j_call: TRBJ1-2; v_call: TRBV5-1; cdr3_length: 15; clone_size: .; d_call: TRBD1; cdr3_nt: TGCGCCAGTTCGCTTTTGGGACAGGGCGTGGGTGGCTACACCTTC; cdr3_aa: CASSLLGQGVGGYTF
j_call: TRBJ2-7; v_call: TRBV7-6; cdr3_length: 13; clone_size: .; d_call: .; cdr3_nt: TGTGCCAGCAGCCCAGCCGGGACCTACGAGCAGTACTTC; cdr3_aa: CASSPAGTYEQYF
j_call: TRBJ1-2; v_call: TRBV3-1/TRBV3-2; cdr3_length: 15; clone_size: .; d_call: .; cdr3_nt: TGTGCCAGCAGCCAAGACCCCGCGCGGGACTATGGCTACACCTTC; cdr3_aa: CASSQDPARDYGYTF
j_call: TRBJ2-5; v_call: TRBV14; cdr3_length: 15; clone_size: .; d_call: .; cdr3_nt: TGTGCCAGCAGCCAAGGGGGGACACCGGAAGAGACCCAGTACTTC; cdr3_aa: CASSQGGTPEETQYF
j_call: TRBJ2-5; v_call: TRBV11-1; cdr3_length: 14; clone_size: .; d_call: .; cdr3_nt: TGTGCCAGCAGCTTAGCTGGAGGCCCGGAGACCCAGTACTTC; cdr3_aa: CASSLAGGPETQYF
j_call: TRBJ2-5; v_call: TRBV25-1; cdr3_length: 14; clone_size: once; d_call: TRBD2; cdr3_nt: TGTGCCAGCAGTGTACTAGCGGGACAAGAGACCCAGTACTTC; cdr3_aa: CASSVLAGQETQYF
j_call: TRBJ1-6; v_call: TRBV19; cdr3_length: 14; clone_size: .; d_call: TRBD1; cdr3_nt: TGTGCCACCCAGGTAGGGGGCAGGAATTCACCCCTCCACTTT; cdr3_aa: CATQVGGRNSPLHF
j_call: TRBJ1-5; v_call: TRBV10-3; cdr3_length: 15; clone_size: .; d_call: .; cdr3_nt: TGTGCCATCAGTGAGTCGCCAGGGTTACCTCAGCCCCAGCATTTT; cdr3_aa: CAISESPGLPQPQHF
j_call: TRBJ1-2; v_call: TRBV5-4; cdr3_length: 13; clone_size: .; d_call: .; cdr3_nt: TGTGCCAGCAGCTTGACTGCTAACTATGGCTACACCTTC; cdr3_aa: CASSLTANYGYTF
j_call: TRBJ1-4; v_call: TRBV4-3; cdr3_length: 13; clone_size: once; d_call: .; cdr3_nt: TGCGCCAGCGGGCGGGGGGTTAATGAAAAACTGTTTTTT; cdr3_aa: CASGRGVNEKLFF
j_call: TRBJ2-7; v_call: TRBV7-9; cdr3_length: 12; clone_size: .; d_call: .; cdr3_nt: TGTGCCAGCAGCTTAGGCAGTCACGAGCAGTACTTC; cdr3_aa: CASSLGSHEQYF
j_call: TRBJ1-2; v_call: TRBV19; cdr3_length: 15; clone_size: .; d_call: TRBD1; cdr3_nt: TGTGCCAGTAGTCAGGGGGCTGCCGCTGGGTATGGCTACACCTTC; cdr3_aa: CASSQGAAAGYGYTF
j_call: TRBJ1-1; v_call: TRBV29-1; cdr3_length: 15; clone_size: .; d_call: TRBD1; cdr3_nt: TGCAGCGTCCTAGGGGGCGAGACAGCCAACACTGAAGCTTTCTTT; cdr3_aa: CSVLGGETANTEAFF
j_call: TRBJ1-2; v_call: TRBV7-9; cdr3_length: 15; clone_size: .; d_call: TRBD1; cdr3_nt: TGTGCCAGCAGCTTCCGGACAGGGACTAACTATGGCTACACCTTC; cdr3_aa: CASSFRTGTNYGYTF
j_call: TRBJ1-2; v_call: TRBV7-9; cdr3_length: 13; clone_size: .; d_call: .; cdr3_nt: TGTGCCAGCAGCCAGGACTTGGAGTATGGCTACACCTTC; cdr3_aa: CASSQDLEYGYTF
j_call: TRBJ1-6; v_call: TRBV10-3; cdr3_length: 15; clone_size: .; d_call: TRBD1; cdr3_nt: TGTGCCATCAGTGCCCCCTCGACAGGGCGCTCACCCCTCCACTTT; cdr3_aa: CAISAPSTGRSPLHF
j_call: TRBJ2-1; v_call: TRBV6-5; cdr3_length: 14; clone_size: .; d_call: TRBD1; cdr3_nt: TGTGCCAGCAGGGGACAGGGGAGCGTTGATGAGCAGTTCTTC; cdr3_aa: CASRGQGSVDEQFF
j_call: TRBJ1-5; v_call: TRBV18; cdr3_length: 14; clone_size: .; d_call: TRBD1; cdr3_nt: TGTGCCAGCTCACCTGACCAGGGGGTTCAGCCCCAGCATTTT; cdr3_aa: CASSPDQGVQPQHF
j_call: TRBJ2-1; v_call: TRBV3-1/TRBV3-2; cdr3_length: 11; clone_size: .; d_call: .; cdr3_nt: TGTGCCAGCAGCCAGGACACTGAGCAGTTCTTC; cdr3_aa: CASSQDTEQFF
j_call: TRBJ2-2; v_call: TRBV27; cdr3_length: 16; clone_size: once; d_call: TRBD2; cdr3_nt: TGTGCCAGCAGTTCCCCCGGGGGGGGATTGGGCGGGGAGCTGTTTTTT; cdr3_aa: CASSSPGGGLGGELFF
j_call: TRBJ2-1; v_call: TRBV5-4; cdr3_length: 14; clone_size: .; d_call: TRBD2; cdr3_nt: TGTGCCAGCAGCGCGGGACTAGCGGTGAATGAGCAGTTCTTC; cdr3_aa: CASSAGLAVNEQFF
j_call: TRBJ2-3; v_call: TRBV6-5; cdr3_length: 11; clone_size: few; d_call: .; cdr3_nt: TGTGCCAGCGGGAGGTCGGATACGCAGTATTTT; cdr3_aa: CASGRSDTQYF
j_call: TRBJ2-3; v_call: TRBV4-3; cdr3_length: 14; clone_size: once; d_call: TRBD1; cdr3_nt: TGCGCCAGCAGCCAAGATAGGGACAGGGATACGCAGTATTTT; cdr3_aa: CASSQDRDRDTQYF
j_call: TRBJ2-7; v_call: TRBV30; cdr3_length: 13; clone_size: .; d_call: .; cdr3_nt: TGTGCCTGGAGGGAGGATAGCTCCTACGAGCAGTACTTC; cdr3_aa: CAWREDSSYEQYF
j_call: TRBJ2-7; v_call: TRBV6-6; cdr3_length: 15; clone_size: .; d_call: TRBD1; cdr3_nt: TGTGCCAGCAGACCCGGGACAGGGGATCTCTACGAGCAGTACTTC; cdr3_aa: CASRPGTGDLYEQYF
j_call: TRBJ1-6; v_call: TRBV18; cdr3_length: 14; clone_size: once; d_call: TRBD1; cdr3_nt: TGTGCCAGCTCGCGGGACAGTCATAATTCACCCCTCCACTTT; cdr3_aa: CASSRDSHNSPLHF
j_call: TRBJ2-7; v_call: TRBV11-3; cdr3_length: 13; clone_size: .; d_call: .; cdr3_nt: TGTGCCAGCAGCCAGGGACTTCTCTACGAGCAGTACTTC; cdr3_aa: CASSQGLLYEQYF
j_call: TRBJ1-1; v_call: TRBV2; cdr3_length: 12; clone_size: .; d_call: .; cdr3_nt: TGTGCCAGCGTCAGGGGCAACACTGAAGCTTTCTTT; cdr3_aa: CASVRGNTEAFF
j_call: TRBJ1-6; v_call: TRBV9; cdr3_length: 15; clone_size: .; d_call: TRBD1; cdr3_nt: TGTGCCAGCAGCGGGGGACAGAGATATAATTCACCCCTCCACTTT; cdr3_aa: CASSGGQRYNSPLHF
j_call: TRBJ2-6; v_call: TRBV5-4; cdr3_length: 15; clone_size: .; d_call: .; cdr3_nt: TGTGCCAGCAGCCTGGGAGCCTCTGGGGCCAACGTCCTGACTTTC; cdr3_aa: CASSLGASGANVLTF
j_call: TRBJ2-1; v_call: TRBV5-1; cdr3_length: 13; clone_size: .; d_call: .; cdr3_nt: TGCGCCAGAAGAAAGGCCGCAGGCGATGAGCAGTTCTTC; cdr3_aa: CARRKAAGDEQFF
j_call: TRBJ2-3; v_call: TRBV7-2; cdr3_length: 16; clone_size: .; d_call: TRBD2; cdr3_nt: TGTGCCAGCAGCTTCCGGACGGGGGGGGTCACAGATACGCAGTATTTT; cdr3_aa: CASSFRTGGVTDTQYF
j_call: TRBJ2-4; v_call: TRBV6-6; cdr3_length: 13; clone_size: .; d_call: .; cdr3_nt: TGTGCCAGCACAACCACAGGAGGGAACATTCAGTACTTC; cdr3_aa: CASTTTGGNIQYF
j_call: TRBJ2-2; v_call: TRBV10-3; cdr3_length: 13; clone_size: .; d_call: .; cdr3_nt: TGTGCCATCAGCTTCACCGGCACCGGGGAGCTGTTTTTT; cdr3_aa: CAISFTGTGELFF
j_call: TRBJ2-5; v_call: TRBV30; cdr3_length: 15; clone_size: .; d_call: TRBD2; cdr3_nt: TGTGCCTGGGGGACTAGCGGTAGCTTCCAAGAGACCCAGTACTTC; cdr3_aa: CAWGTSGSFQETQYF
j_call: TRBJ2-5; v_call: TRBV28; cdr3_length: 14; clone_size: .; d_call: .; cdr3_nt: TGTGCCAGCAGTCCCCATGAGGGCCAAGAGACCCAGTACTTC; cdr3_aa: CASSPHEGQETQYF
j_call: TRBJ1-2; v_call: TRBV2; cdr3_length: 14; clone_size: .; d_call: .; cdr3_nt: TGTGCCAGCTGCCCCGGGAGGGGCGCCGGAGGCTACACCTTC; cdr3_aa: CASCPGRGAGGYTF
j_call: TRBJ2-1; v_call: TRBV5-5; cdr3_length: 14; clone_size: .; d_call: TRBD2; cdr3_nt: TGTGCCAGCAGCTTTAGGGAGGGCCGGAATGAGCAGTTCTTC; cdr3_aa: CASSFREGRNEQFF
j_call: TRBJ2-7; v_call: TRBV7-2; cdr3_length: 15; clone_size: .; d_call: .; cdr3_nt: TGTGCCAGCAGCTTAGATTCGGGACTCGGACCCGAGCAGTACTTC; cdr3_aa: CASSLDSGLGPEQYF
j_call: TRBJ1-1; v_call: TRBV19; cdr3_length: 14; clone_size: .; d_call: .; cdr3_nt: TGTGCCAGTATGAGGTCGGGACAACACACTGAAGCTTTCTTT; cdr3_aa: CASMRSGQHTEAFF
j_call: TRBJ1-5; v_call: TRBV28; cdr3_length: 16; clone_size: few; d_call: TRBD1; cdr3_nt: TGTGCCAGCAGTACACACGGACAGGGGAGTTATCAGCCCCAGCATTTT; cdr3_aa: CASSTHGQGSYQPQHF